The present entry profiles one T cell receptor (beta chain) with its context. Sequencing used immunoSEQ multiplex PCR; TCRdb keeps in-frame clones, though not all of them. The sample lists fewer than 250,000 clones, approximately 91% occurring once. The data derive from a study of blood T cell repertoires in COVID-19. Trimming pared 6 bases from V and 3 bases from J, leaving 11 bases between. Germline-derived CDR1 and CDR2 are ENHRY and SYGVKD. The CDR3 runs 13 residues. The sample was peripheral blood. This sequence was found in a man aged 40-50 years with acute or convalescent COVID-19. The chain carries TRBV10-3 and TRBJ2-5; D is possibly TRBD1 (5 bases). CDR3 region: CAIRYDREETQYF. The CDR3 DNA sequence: TGTGCCATCAGATATGACAGAGAAGAGACCCAGTACTTC.